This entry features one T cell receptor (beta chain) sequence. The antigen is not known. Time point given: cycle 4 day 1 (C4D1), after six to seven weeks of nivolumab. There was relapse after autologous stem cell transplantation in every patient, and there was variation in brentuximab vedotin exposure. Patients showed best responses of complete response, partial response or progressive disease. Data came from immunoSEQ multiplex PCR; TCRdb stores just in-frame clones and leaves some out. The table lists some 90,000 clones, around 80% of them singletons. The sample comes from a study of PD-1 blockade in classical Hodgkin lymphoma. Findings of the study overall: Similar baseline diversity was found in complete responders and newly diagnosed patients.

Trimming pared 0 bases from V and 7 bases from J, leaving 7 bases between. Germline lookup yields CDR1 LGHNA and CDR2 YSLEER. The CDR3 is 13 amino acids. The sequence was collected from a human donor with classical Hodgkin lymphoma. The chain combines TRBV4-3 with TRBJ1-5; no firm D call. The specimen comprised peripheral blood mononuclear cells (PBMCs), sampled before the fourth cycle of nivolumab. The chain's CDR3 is CASSQDNGQPQHF. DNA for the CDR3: TGCGCCAGCAGCCAAGATAACGGGCAGCCCCAGCATTTT.